Sequencing of this TCR beta chain was carried out in a study of cytotoxic CD8 clonotypes in ibrutinib-treated CLL. About the research overall: The subjects consisted of roughly ten relapsed/refractory and 15 treatment-naive individuals, with around 17 IGHV unmutated. Response samples were taken after a median of approximately 11 months on treatment, range 6 to 36.

The CDR3 extends over 15 amino acids. CDR1 is LNHDA, CDR2 SQIVND, per germline (reference sequence). V lost 3 bases, J lost 5 bases, and 13 bases lay in between. Method: immunoSEQ multiplex PCR; TCRdb's copy keeps in-frame clones and lacks some. The sample has roughly 53,000 clones, approximately 54% seen once. The V call is TRBV19, the J call TRBJ2-2; D unclear. The sequencing used PBMCs, collected at disease progression, from a patient treated with ibrutinib. This receptor was identified in a human donor with chronic lymphocytic leukemia. The CDR3 protein is CASSIRSIRTGELFF. CDR3 nucleotides: TGTGCCAGTAGTATTAGGAGTATAAGGACCGGGGAGCTGTTTTTT.